This T cell receptor beta chain originates from a study of T cell changes during pregnancy in multiple sclerosis. The trim removed 4 bases at V and 0 bases at J, leaving 1 base unmatched. CDR3 length: 15 amino acids. Germline values: CDR1 SGDLS, CDR2 YYNGEE. Repertoires were generated with immunoSEQ multiplex PCR, while TCRdb's copy carries only in-frame clones and drops some. The sample includes about 31,000 clones, 75% to 95% of them seen just once. This TCR came from a female donor with multiple sclerosis, enrolled in a pregnancy study. The chain employs TRBV9 and TRBJ2-1, with TRBD2 identical over 10 bases. The sample in question was CD8+ T cells from peripheral blood mononuclear cells, obtained in the second trimester of pregnancy. DNA for the CDR3: TGTGCCAGCAGCTCTAGCGGGAGCTCCTACAATGAGCAGTTCTTC. Amino acid sequence: CASSSSGSSYNEQFF.